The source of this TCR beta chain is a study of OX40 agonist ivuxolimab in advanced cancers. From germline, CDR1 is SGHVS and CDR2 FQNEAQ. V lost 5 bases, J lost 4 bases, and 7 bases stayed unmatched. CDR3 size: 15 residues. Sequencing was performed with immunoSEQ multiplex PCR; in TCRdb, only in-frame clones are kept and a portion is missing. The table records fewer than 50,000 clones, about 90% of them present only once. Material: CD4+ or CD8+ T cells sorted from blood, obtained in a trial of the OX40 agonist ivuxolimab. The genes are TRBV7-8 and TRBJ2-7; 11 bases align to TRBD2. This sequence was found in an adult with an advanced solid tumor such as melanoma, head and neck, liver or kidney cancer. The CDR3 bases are TGTGCCAGCAGCATACTAGCGGGAGATCGGTACGAGCAGTACTTC. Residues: CASSILAGDRYEQYF. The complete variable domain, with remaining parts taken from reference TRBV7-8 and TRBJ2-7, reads GAGVSQSPRYKVAKRGQDVALRCDPISGHVSLFWYQQALGQGPEFLTYFQNEAQLDKSGLPSDRFFAERPEGSVSTLKIQRTQQEDSAVYLCASSILAGDRYEQYFGPGTRLTVT.